Detailed here is one T cell receptor beta chain. The specificity of this receptor is unknown. No much larger clone exists at a distance of one base, and base qualities are not known. TCRbeta CDR3 regions were amplified from genomic DNA by means of the immunoSEQ Assay, a bias-controlled multiplex PCR. The study's processing was this. The number of nucleated cells in each sample was estimated from the amplification of reference gene primers within the assay. To quantify the absolute abundance of each unique TCRbeta CDR3 rearrangement, sequence reads were collapsed and filtered. Productive Simpson clonality was computed per sample as the square root of Simpson's diversity index over productive rearrangements. The source is immuneACCESS, and TCRdb retained only in-frame sequences with V and J called. Part of the clones is not carried over; for the studies checked, unresolved V genes explain less than half of this, and the remainder is unexplained. V and J calls and clone size are those listed in that table; D and trimming were worked out from the DNA. This sample comprises 40,000 or so clones, around 82% of them detected only once. The ten largest clones represent approximately 42% of the sample.

The entry originates in a study of blood T cell repertoires in COVID-19 (dated by TCRdb to 2019 to 2021). Context from the whole study: The collaborator samples originated in the United States, Italy and Spain and spanned the acute and convalescent phases of COVID-19. The prospective study material was composed of cDNA or gDNA derived from T cells, B-cell-depleted T cells, or PBMCs. The repertoires were released in a freely available public database intended as a resource for research on the immune response to SARS-CoV-2. Nearly every sample came with metadata listing a de-identified subject ID, COVID-19 status, age in years and sex. Subjects who had been exposed to COVID-19, were actively infected with it, or had recovered from it provided the deeply sampled blood TCRbeta repertoires that made up the dataset. Where available, HLA class I and class II types were obtained from metadata supplied by the sample provider rather than from assay-based typing. Samples were obtained from the ongoing ImmuneRACE study (first 160 participants) and from 1,254 subjects provided by 6 global collaborators.

Overall study outcomes, separate from this receptor: Clinical and demographic metadata were provided uncurated, with the amount varying by source and participant.

V is pared back by 8 bases and J by 1 base, with 16 bases lying between the germline termini. The CDR3 holds 15 amino acids from the cysteine to the phenylalanine. Only CDR3 DNA is held: 45 bases, read in frame from base 1. CDR1 and CDR2, per the germline V gene (reference sequence), are LGHDT and YNNKEL. Each collaborating institution followed its own protocols to collect whole blood in K2EDTA tubes. For TCRbeta analysis, collaborators shipped samples in one of three forms: frozen whole blood, isolated PBMCs, or DNA extracted from either of those sample types. Sequenced: peripheral blood. The TCR was taken from a man in his forties with active or convalescent COVID-19. This chain joins TRBV3-1 (or the pseudogene TRBV3-2) to TRBJ2-3, and TRBD2 may be the D gene, going by 5 matching bases. The nucleotide sequence reads TGTGCCAGCTCTCGGGGTCCCCTAGGCACAGATACGCAGTATTTT. It encodes CASSRGPLGTDTQYF.